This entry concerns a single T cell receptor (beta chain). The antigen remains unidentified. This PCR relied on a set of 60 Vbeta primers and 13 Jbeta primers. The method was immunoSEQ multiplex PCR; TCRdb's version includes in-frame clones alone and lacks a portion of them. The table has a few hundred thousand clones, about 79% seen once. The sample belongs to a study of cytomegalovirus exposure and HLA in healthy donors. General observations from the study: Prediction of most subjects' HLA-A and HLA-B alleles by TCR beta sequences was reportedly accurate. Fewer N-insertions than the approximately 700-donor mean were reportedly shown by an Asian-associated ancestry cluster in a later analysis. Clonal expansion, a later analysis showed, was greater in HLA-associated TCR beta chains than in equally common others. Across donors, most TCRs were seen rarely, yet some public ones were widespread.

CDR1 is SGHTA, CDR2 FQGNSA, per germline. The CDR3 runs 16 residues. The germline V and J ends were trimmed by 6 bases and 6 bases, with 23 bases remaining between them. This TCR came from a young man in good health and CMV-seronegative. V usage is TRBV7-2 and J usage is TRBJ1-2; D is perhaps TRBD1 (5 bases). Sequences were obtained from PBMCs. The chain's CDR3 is CASRSGLGEHSDGYTF. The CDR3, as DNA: TGTGCCAGCAGGTCCGGGTTAGGGGAACATTCGGATGGCTACACCTTC.